The clone carrying this TCR beta chain was recorded only once. Per the germline V gene, CDR1 is ENHRY and CDR2 is SYGVKD. The CDR3 is made up of 15 amino acids. Deletions cut 7 bases from V and 4 bases from J, with 17 bases between. Documented treatment: randomized to nivolumab then ipilimumab (arm A) or the reverse (arm B). Sorted cells were live CD3+CD8+, lacking CD19 and CD56, from PBMCs. The source of the sample is a study of sequential checkpoint blockade in melanoma. Sequenced by immunoSEQ multiplex PCR; TCRdb stores in-frame clones only, minus some. The sample includes about 9,200 clones, approximately 73% seen only once; the top ten take 36%.

V is TRBV10-3 and J is TRBJ2-1, with D possibly matching TRBD2 (6 bases). The sequence came from a human donor with melanoma. This specimen was CD8+ T cells sorted from blood (inferred from file names), taken from a patient given nivolumab and ipilimumab in sequence. CDR3 DNA: TGTGCCATCAAAAGTAGCGGAGGTGTATACAATGAGCAGTTCTTC. It is translated as CAIKSSGGVYNEQFF.